A selection of T cell receptor beta chains follows, all from one sample in a study of blood T cell repertoires in COVID-19. The data were produced by immunoSEQ multiplex PCR, yet TCRdb's version contains in-frame clones alone and is incomplete. The repertoire holds roughly 340,000 clones, with more than 75% as singletons. The sample consisted of PBMCs or T cells enriched from blood (not recorded which). The receptor source for this set is a middle-aged man in a cohort exposed to, infected with or recovered from COVID-19 (not recorded which). Both conserved end residues are trimmed from each CDR3. Rows give clone size only sometimes, using once, few, many, or a class for an expanded clone.

- TRBJ2-3 TRBV12-5 ASGLSTDTHR
once TRBJ2-7 TRBV6-1 ASSESGRSYEQY
- TRBJ1-5 TRBV9 ASSYGTGTNQPQH
once TRBJ2-7 TRBV14 ASSQYYEQY
- TRBJ2-5 TRBV15 ATSRVPGGETQY
once TRBJ2-5 TRBV21-1 ASPHSTSGIKTPQY
few TRBJ1-6 TRBV5-1 ASSLKPGQGSTPLH
- TRBJ2-5 TRBV24-1 ATGSRDRGGETQY
- TRBJ1-6 TRBV3-1/TRBV3-2 ASSPGGTVYNSPLH
- TRBJ1-1 TRBV28 ASSLFAPSSPAF
- TRBJ1-2 TRBV27 ASSLQGVGGYGYT
- TRBJ1-1 TRBV19 ASSMDRGLNTEAF
- TRBJ1-6 TRBV10-3 AIRAVTGGLYNSPLH
- TRBJ1-4 TRBV5-5 ASSSTGTGTEKLF
- TRBJ1-2 TRBV5-6 ASSEGQTNYGYT
- TRBJ2-7 TRBV18 ASSPGQPPEEQY
once TRBJ2-1 TRBV3-1/TRBV3-2 ASSHVYGREGYNEQF
- TRBJ2-1 TRBV24-1 ATSDSRPGDNEQF
- TRBJ1-2 TRBV6-5 ASSRTGSYYGYT
- TRBJ1-2 TRBV27 ASSSRGQGRGYT
- TRBJ2-3 TRBV2 ASGIGLAASTDTQY
- TRBJ2-5 TRBV18 ASSPSSGTGDETQY
once TRBJ2-7 TRBV18 ASSPPVLADEQY
- TRBJ2-7 TRBV2 ASGRRTYEQY
once TRBJ1-2 TRBV29-1 SVFGEGYT
- TRBJ1-2 TRBV19 ATRYDGYT
- TRBJ2-1 TRBV6-4 ASSLAGGPSEQF
few TRBJ1-6 TRBV6-5 ASSYLEGSNSPLH
- TRBJ1-2 TRBV21-1 ASSKVRDGYT
- TRBJ2-1 TRBV5-4 ASSFPSGSKNEQF
- TRBJ2-5 TRBV4-2 ASSQERAETQY
- TRBJ2-6 TRBV19 ASSDQQRASSGANVLT
- TRBJ2-7 TRBV5-6 ASSPTGTTYEQY
- TRBJ2-1 TRBV29-1 SASSGRASYNEQF
- TRBJ1-6 TRBV9 ASSVGQGLNSPLH
- TRBJ2-7 TRBV5-3 ARSQTKIISYEQY
- TRBJ1-3 TRBV10-3 ATRGLRLSSGNTIY
- TRBJ1-5 TRBV6-5 ASTADRGVQPQH
few TRBJ2-7 TRBV28 ASSSSDTYEQY
- TRBJ2-2 TRBV7-8 ASSSEGWAGELF
- TRBJ2-7 TRBV19 ASSIEGDPSYEQY
- TRBJ1-1 TRBV3-1/TRBV3-2 ASSQDSARREAF
- TRBJ2-2 TRBV19 ASSVIAGTGELF
- TRBJ2-7 TRBV2 ASRAGRAYEQY